This is a list of T cell receptor beta chains from one sample in a study of CD8 T cells in ankylosing spondylitis. Each CDR3 protein gets one entry after TCRdb re-called the 5' RACE reads with MiXCR. This sample yields fewer than 450,000 distinct CDR3 sequences, of which 17% are seen a single time; 1% belongs to the top ten. The sequenced sample was blood, either unsorted or a sorted T cell fraction (not recorded which). These receptor sequences come from a male donor with ankylosing spondylitis. Each CDR3 is given with its conserved first and last residue. The D gene is left open where the match is weak. Part of the rows lack a size; the others show once, few, many or a class for expanded clones.

TRBJ2-2	.	.	16	TRBV4-2	CASSQDLRGPNGELFF	TGTGCCAGCAGCCAAGATCTTCGAGGGCCTAACGGGGAGCTGTTTTTT
TRBJ2-2	many	TRBD1	15	TRBV5-1	CASRIGQGATGELFF	TGCGCCAGCAGAATTGGACAGGGGGCCACCGGGGAGCTGTTTTTT
TRBJ2-1	.	TRBD2	16	TRBV20-1	CSARILAGALYNEQFF	TGCAGTGCTAGAATCCTAGCGGGGGCTCTTTACAATGAGCAGTTCTTC
TRBJ2-1	.	.	13	TRBV7-2	CASSWRLDNEQFF	TGTGCCAGCAGCTGGAGGCTCGACAATGAGCAGTTCTTC
TRBJ2-5	many	TRBD2	18	TRBV14	CASSQDWASGVYQETQYF	TGTGCCAGCAGCCAAGATTGGGCTAGCGGTGTGTACCAAGAGACCCAGTACTTC
TRBJ1-5	.	.	15	TRBV28	CASSLPPGINQPQHF	TGTGCCAGCAGTTTACCTCCGGGGATCAATCAGCCCCAGCATTTT
TRBJ2-1	.	.	15	TRBV27	CASSEFRARYNEQFF	TGTGCCAGCAGTGAGTTTCGGGCCCGCTACAATGAGCAGTTCTTC
TRBJ1-5	.	TRBD1	17	TRBV6-1	CASKPRQGLGSNQPQHF	TGTGCCAGCAAACCCCGACAGGGTCTTGGGAGCAATCAGCCCCAGCATTTT
TRBJ2-2	.	.	16	TRBV20-1	CSANLLRVLNTGELFF	TGCAGTGCTAACCTCTTGAGGGTACTAAACACCGGGGAGCTGTTTTTT
TRBJ2-7	.	.	15	TRBV7-9	CASSPDGSFRGEQYF	TGTGCCAGCAGCCCCGACGGATCCTTCAGGGGCGAGCAGTACTTC
TRBJ1-5	many	.	13	TRBV12-3/TRBV12-4	CASSAGTNQPQHF	TGTGCCAGCAGTGCCGGGACAAATCAGCCCCAGCATTTT
TRBJ2-2	few	.	16	TRBV5-8	CASSPRTASNTGELFF	TGTGCCAGCAGCCCCCGGACAGCTTCGAACACCGGGGAGCTGTTTTTT
TRBJ2-4	many	TRBD1	15	TRBV29-1	CSVGRDRGPKNIQYF	TGCAGCGTTGGCCGGGACAGGGGGCCCAAAAACATTCAGTACTTC
TRBJ1-2	.	TRBD1	13	TRBV6-6	CASAPGQGYGYTF	TGTGCCAGCGCTCCGGGACAGGGATATGGCTACACCTTC
TRBJ2-3	few	TRBD2	16	TRBV2	CASSPRLQRGGDTQYF	TGTGCCAGCAGTCCCCGTCTACAGCGGGGGGGAGATACGCAGTATTTT
TRBJ1-2	.	.	11	TRBV30	CAWSGQVAPYF	TGTGCCTGGAGTGGACAGGTTGCCCCATACTTC
TRBJ2-1	.	TRBD1	18	TRBV4-2	CASSRLRDRKWAYNEQFF	TGTGCCAGCAGCCGCCTACGGGACAGGAAATGGGCCTACAATGAGCAGTTCTTC
TRBJ1-2	.	.	16	TRBV7-2	CASSPHWGQGNYGYTF	TGTGCCAGCAGCCCCCACTGGGGGCAGGGCAACTATGGCTACACCTTC
TRBJ2-7	few	.	15	TRBV2	CASSRHRVSRGEQYF	TGTGCCAGCAGCCGACACAGGGTATCGCGAGGCGAGCAGTACTTC
TRBJ2-3	many	TRBD2	17	TRBV29-1	CSVEGLAGGPSGDTQYF	TGCAGCGTTGAGGGACTAGCGGGAGGGCCCTCAGGAGATACGCAGTATTTT
TRBJ2-7	.	TRBD1	13	TRBV5-1	CASSQTGINEQYF	TGCGCCAGCAGCCAGACAGGGATCAACGAGCAGTACTTC
TRBJ2-1	.	TRBD2	13	TRBV29-1	CSVVAGGGNEQFF	TGCAGCGTCGTAGCGGGAGGGGGCAATGAGCAGTTCTTC
TRBJ2-7	.	TRBD1	14	TRBV20-1	CSAHRDRGKDEQYF	TGCAGTGCTCACCGGGACAGGGGTAAGGACGAGCAGTACTTC
TRBJ2-6	.	.	15	TRBV18	CASSPLLTLTNVLTF	TGTGCCAGCTCACCACTGCTAACCCTTACCAACGTCCTGACTTTC
TRBJ1-5	many	.	14	TRBV12-3/TRBV12-4	CASSGTSSNQPQHF	TGTGCCAGCAGCGGGACGTCTAGCAATCAGCCCCAGCATTTT
TRBJ1-2	.	.	15	TRBV5-6	CASSSQGAHYYGYTF	TGTGCCAGCAGCTCACAGGGCGCCCACTACTATGGCTACACCTTC
TRBJ2-1	few	TRBD2	14	TRBV20-1	CSARWEGRYNEQFF	TGCAGTGCTAGGTGGGAGGGGAGGTACAATGAGCAGTTCTTC
TRBJ2-7	.	.	16	TRBV18	CASSPNRDTDRYEQYF	TGTGCCAGCTCACCAAACCGGGACACGGACCGCTACGAGCAGTACTTC
TRBJ1-2	few	.	18	TRBV19	CANSFGGASSQGDSGYTF	TGTGCCAATAGTTTCGGAGGGGCGAGCAGTCAGGGCGACTCTGGCTACACCTTC
TRBJ2-7	few	TRBD2	15	TRBV12-3/TRBV12-4	CASSITSGSSYEQYF	TGTGCCAGCAGTATTACTAGCGGGAGCTCCTACGAGCAGTACTTC
TRBJ2-7	few	.	15	TRBV7-3	CASSLGPGKPYEQYF	TGTGCCAGCAGCTTGGGGCCTGGAAAGCCCTACGAGCAGTACTTC
TRBJ2-3	few	.	17	TRBV9	CASSLRGRAGTTDTQYF	TGTGCCAGCAGCTTAAGAGGGAGAGCAGGAACCACAGATACGCAGTATTTT
TRBJ2-7	.	.	13	TRBV4-1	CASSQVGASWQYF	TGCGCCAGCAGCCAAGTTGGGGCTAGTTGGCAGTACTTC